Following are 16 T cell receptor beta chains from one sample sequenced in a study of brain T cells in children with intractable seizures. This table comes from immunoSEQ multiplex PCR, and its TCRdb copy is limited to in-frame clones, with some not included. This table holds roughly 80,000 clones, around nine tenths found once. Sample: peripheral blood, taken at surgery. Receptor source: a girl under 10 years old with Rasmussen encephalitis and intractable seizures.

The chain combines TRBV7-9 with TRBJ1-4, with D hard to call. CDR3 length: 13 residues. Trimming removed 5 bases from V and 7 bases from J, with 11 bases in between. CDR1 SEHNR and CDR2 FQNEAQ come from the germline V gene (reference sequence). This CDR3 is CASSNFLGEKLFF. The CDR3 bases are TGTGCCAGCAGCAATTTTCTTGGTGAAAAACTGTTTTTT. Full variable domain (outside the CDR3, taken from reference TRBV7-9 and TRBJ1-4): DTGVSQNPRHKITKRGQNVTFRCDPISEHNRLYWYRQTLGQGPEFLTYFQNEAQLEKSRLLSDRFSAERPKGSFSTLEIQRTEQGDSAMYLCASSNFLGEKLFFGSGTQLSVL.

Only one count was recorded for this clone. This sequence joins TRBV2 and TRBJ1-1; a possible D gene is TRBD1 (5 bases). V lost 11 bases and J lost 4, with 17 bases in between. Germline CDR1 reads SNHLY; CDR2 reads FYNNEI. This CDR3 is 13 amino acids long. CDR3 sequence: CASRGGYFTEAFF. The CDR3 DNA sequence: TGTGCCTCTAGGGGCGGATATTTCACTGAAGCTTTCTTT.

V and J are TRBV3-1 (or the pseudogene TRBV3-2) and TRBJ2-1; possible D gene TRBD1, 6 bases. Germline CDR1 is LGHDT and CDR2 is YNNKEL (reference sequence). V lost 6 bases and J 5 bases, leaving 14 bases between the germline ends. The CDR3 spans 14 residues. The chain's CDR3 is CASRPTGSHNEQFF. CDR3 DNA sequence: TGTGCCAGCAGGCCGACAGGTTCCCACAATGAGCAGTTCTTC.

The V call is TRBV5-6, the J call TRBJ1-2, with 8 bases identical to TRBD1. The CDR3 loop spans 16 amino acids. V shed 4 bases, J shed 2 bases, and the junction held 10 bases outside the gene matches. In germline, CDR1 is SGHDT, CDR2 YYEEEE. CDR3 sequence (DNA): TGTGCCAGCAGCCGGGGGGACAGGATTAAAAACTATGGCTACACCTTC. Translation gives CASSRGDRIKNYGYTF.

The J gene is TRBJ1-3, the V gene TRBV6-5; possibly TRBD1 for D (5 bases). The CDR3 loop spans 14 amino acids. V was clipped by 2 bases and J by 0 bases, with 5 bases between them. CDR1 is MNHEY, CDR2 SVGAGI, per germline. The CDR3 DNA sequence: TGTGCCAGCAGTTACGGGACCTCTGGAAACACCATATATTTT. It specifies CASSYGTSGNTIYF.

The V call is TRBV6-1, the J call TRBJ2-5; 8 bases are shared with TRBD2. Germline CDR1 is MNHNS and CDR2 is SASEGT. The CDR3 loop spans 18 amino acids. The ends lost 4 bases at V and 2 bases at J; junction bases unmatched: 15. CDR3 bases: TGTGCCAGCAGTGTTTGGGCGGCGGGGGGCGTCCTTCAAGAGACCCAGTACTTC. It specifies CASSVWAAGGVLQETQYF.

CDR3 protein: CASSSGTLSTNIQYF. CDR3 sequence (DNA): TGTGCCAGCAGTTCCGGGACACTATCGACAAACATTCAGTACTTC. This chain links TRBV28 with TRBJ2-4, with D possibly being TRBD1 (6 bases). There are 15 residues in the CDR3. Trimming stripped 4 bases from V and 6 bases from J, with 16 bases between. Looked up from germline, CDR1 is MDHEN and CDR2 is SYDVKM.

The V and J genes are TRBV24-1 and TRBJ1-2, with D possibly TRBD1 on 6 matching bases. The length of the CDR3 is 14 residues. The V end lost 4 bases, the J end lost 4 bases, and 12 bases lay between the germline ends. Germline values: CDR1 KGHDR, CDR2 SFDVKD. The CDR3 region is CATSDHTGIYGYTF. The CDR3 nucleotides read TGTGCCACCAGTGACCACACAGGGATCTATGGCTACACCTTC.

CDR3 sequence reads: CASSSGLLSGNTIYF. The CDR3 bases are TGTGCCAGCAGCTCGGGGCTCCTCTCTGGAAACACCATATATTTT. The rearrangement joins TRBV7-9 to TRBJ1-3, with a possible D match to TRBD1 (5 bases). The length of the CDR3 is 15 residues. V dropped 4 bases and J dropped 0 bases, with 10 bases sitting between them. CDR1 is SEHNR and CDR2 is FQNEAQ in the germline V gene (reference sequence).

This chain joins TRBV10-1 and TRBJ2-2; maybe TRBD1 (5 bases). CDR1 is WNHNN, CDR2 SYGVQD, per germline (reference sequence). The V and J ends lost 3 bases and 7 bases respectively, with 15 bases between them. There are 15 residues in the CDR3. The CDR3 DNA follows: TGCGCCAGCAGTGATTCGGCAGGGTGGGGCGGGGAGCTGTTTTTT. It encodes CASSDSAGWGGELFF.

The genes are TRBV2 and TRBJ2-3; D perhaps matches TRBD2 (5 bases). Germline CDR1 reads SNHLY; CDR2 reads FYNNEI. The CDR3 consists of 15 residues. V was cut by 1 base and J by 2 bases, with 10 bases left in between. CDR3 loop: CASSEGKRPTDTQYF. CDR3 DNA sequence: TGTGCCAGCAGTGAAGGGAAGCGGCCCACAGATACGCAGTATTTT.

This clone has only a few counts. This chain links TRBV10-1 with TRBJ2-7; unclear D gene. V was cut by 5 bases and J by 0 bases, with 11 bases left in between. Per the germline V gene, CDR1 is WNHNN and CDR2 is SYGVQD (reference sequence). The CDR3 has 14 residues. CDR3: CASSTGLSSYEQYF. CDR3 bases: TGCGCCAGCAGTACTGGGTTGAGCTCCTACGAGCAGTACTTC.

The chain recombines TRBV28 with TRBJ1-1, with a possible D match to TRBD1 (5 bases). The germline V gene encodes CDR1 MDHEN and CDR2 SYDVKM. V shed 3 bases and J shed 8 bases, with 7 bases lying between them. The CDR3 totals 11 residues. The CDR3 protein is CASSLGEEAFF. CDR3 sequence (DNA): TGTGCCAGCAGTTTGGGGGAGGAAGCTTTCTTT.

This sequence joins TRBV2 and TRBJ1-4; D not certain. This CDR3 region has 16 residues. Trimming took off 4 bases at V and 0 bases at J, with 12 bases between the two ends. Germline lookup yields CDR1 SNHLY and CDR2 FYNNEI. The CDR3 region has the DNA TGTGCCAGCAGTGGAGTCGGACTTGCAACTAATGAAAAACTGTTTTTT. Its translation is CASSGVGLATNEKLFF. Using reference TRBV2 and TRBJ1-4 for the parts outside the CDR3, the full variable domain is EPEVTQTPSHQVTQMGQEVILRCVPISNHLYFYWYRQILGQKVEFLVSFYNNEISEKSEIFDDQFSVERPDGSNFTLKIRSTKLEDSAMYFCASSGVGLATNEKLFFGSGTQLSVL.

The chain carries TRBV10-1 and TRBJ2-1; 7 positions agree with TRBD1. This CDR3 has 12 amino acids. Germline CDR1 reads WNHNN; CDR2 reads SYGVQD (reference sequence). V lost 2 bases and J lost 11; bases outside the gene matches: 3. The CDR3 protein is CASSEPGQQQFF. The DNA of the CDR3 is TGCGCCAGCAGTGAGCCGGGACAGCAGCAGTTCTTC.

This clone has a handful of counts. The chain uses TRBV28 and TRBJ1-6, with unresolved D. Germline loops: CDR1 MDHEN, CDR2 SYDVKM. V lost 4 bases to trimming and J lost 3 bases, with 10 bases between them. This CDR3 spans 15 amino acids. CDR3 in DNA: TGTGCCAGCAGTTCGGACGGAATCTATAATTCACCCCTCCACTTT. As protein: CASSSDGIYNSPLHF.